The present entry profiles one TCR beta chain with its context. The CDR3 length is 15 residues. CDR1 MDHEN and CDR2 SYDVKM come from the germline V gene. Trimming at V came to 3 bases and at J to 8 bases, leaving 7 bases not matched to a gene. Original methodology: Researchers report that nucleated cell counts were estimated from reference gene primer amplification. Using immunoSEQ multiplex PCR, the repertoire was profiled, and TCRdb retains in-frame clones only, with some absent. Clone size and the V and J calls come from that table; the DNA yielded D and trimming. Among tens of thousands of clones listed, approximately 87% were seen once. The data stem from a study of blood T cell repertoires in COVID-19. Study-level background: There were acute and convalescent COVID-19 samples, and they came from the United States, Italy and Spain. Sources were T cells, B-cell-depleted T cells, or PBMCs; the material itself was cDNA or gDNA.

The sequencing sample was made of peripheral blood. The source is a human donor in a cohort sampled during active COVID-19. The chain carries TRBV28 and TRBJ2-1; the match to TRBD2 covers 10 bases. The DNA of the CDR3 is TGTGCCAGCAGTTTGGTGCTAGCGGGAGTGTATGAGCAGTTCTTC. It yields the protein CASSLVLAGVYEQFF.